Below are 2 T cell receptor beta chains sequenced from a single sample in a study of chemoradiotherapy in HPV16-positive cancers. Using immunoSEQ multiplex PCR, the repertoire was profiled, and TCRdb retains in-frame clones only, with some absent. Found here are 20,000 to 25,000 clones, approximately 86% of them singletons; the top ten hold under 6%. Specimen: blood, collected from a patient who underwent chemoradiotherapy. The receptors originated from a human donor with HPV-associated anogenital cancer.

The chain uses TRBV6-5 and TRBJ1-5; TRBD1 aligns across 8 bases. Germline V lookup: CDR1 MNHEY, CDR2 SVGAGI. V was clipped by 5 bases and J by 7 bases; unmatched bases: 4. The CDR3 has 13 amino acids. The CDR3 nucleotides are TGTGCCAGCAGTCCACAGGGGGGACAGCCCCAGCATTTT. Translation gives CASSPQGGQPQHF.

The chain has TRBV30 and TRBJ2-5; tentatively, D is TRBD2 (6 bases). Germline loops: CDR1 GTSNPN, CDR2 SVGIG (reference sequence). The V end lost 5 bases, the J end lost 2 bases, and 12 bases lay between the germline ends. This CDR3 spans 13 amino acids. The chain's CDR3 is CAWGGGWQETQYF. CDR3 nucleotide sequence: TGTGCCTGGGGGGGAGGTTGGCAAGAGACCCAGTACTTC.